Shown below are 8 T cell receptor beta chains from a single sample sequenced in a study of T cells after somatic rescue of genetic block. The assay was immunoSEQ multiplex PCR, and TCRdb's table has in-frame clones only and misses some. The table has around 64,000 clones, 92% seen once. The material sequenced was peripheral blood mononuclear cells (PBMCs). These receptors all come from a man aged 40-49 years.

J is TRBJ2-2 and V is TRBV27; TRBD2 aligns across 8 bases. Germline V gives CDR1 MNHEY, CDR2 SMNVEV (reference sequence). V trimming: 4 bases; J trimming: 4 bases; junction bases outside the gene matches: 8. CDR3 length: 16 residues. The CDR3 loop reads CASSSNSGIGTGELFF. The CDR3 coding sequence is TGTGCCAGCAGTTCTAATAGCGGGATAGGCACCGGGGAGCTGTTTTTT.

The chain has TRBV7-8 and TRBJ1-5; a possible D gene is TRBD1 (5 bases). V was trimmed by 5 bases and J by 5 bases, leaving 10 bases between them. Looked up from germline, CDR1 is SGHVS and CDR2 is FQNEAQ. CDR3 length: 13 amino acids. The CDR3 region has the DNA TGTGCCAGCAGCGACGAGGGGTATCAGCCCCAGCATTTT. Protein product: CASSDEGYQPQHF.

The rearrangement links TRBV6-6 to TRBJ2-7, with 8 bases fitting TRBD2. This CDR3 is 15 amino acids long. Germline loops: CDR1 MNHNY, CDR2 SVGAGI (reference sequence). Trimming took 7 bases from V and 6 from J; bases not matched to a gene: 14. This CDR3 is CASTESGGGIGEQYF. The CDR3 region has the DNA TGTGCCAGCACCGAATCGGGCGGGGGGATAGGCGAGCAGTACTTC.

V usage is TRBV7-2 and J usage is TRBJ2-5; TRBD2 matches at 9 bases. V shed 3 bases, J shed 5 bases, and the junction held 7 bases outside the gene matches. CDR3 length: 15 amino acids. In germline, CDR1 is SGHTA, CDR2 FQGNSA. In DNA form, the CDR3 reads TGTGCCAGCAGCTTCGCCGGGACTAGCCGGGAGACCCAGTACTTC. It translates to CASSFAGTSRETQYF.

This clone was seen a few times. CDR3 sequence (DNA): TGTGCCAGCAGCGTAGCCCGGACAGGGGGAGAAGGCTACACCTTC. The encoded protein is CASSVARTGGEGYTF. J is TRBJ1-2 and V is TRBV9, with 10 bases aligning to TRBD1. Germline V gives CDR1 SGDLS, CDR2 YYNGEE. With 0 bases clipped from V and 8 bases from J, the junction kept 7 bases outside the gene matches. The CDR3 runs 15 residues. Full variable domain (rest looked up from reference TRBV9 and TRBJ1-2): DSGVTQTPKHLITATGQRVTLRCSPRSGDLSVYWYQQSLDQGLQFLIQYYNGEERAKGNILERFSAQQFPDLHSELNLSSLELGDSALYFCASSVARTGGEGYTFGSGTRLTVV.

This rearrangement joins TRBV5-1 to TRBJ2-6; D gene uncertain. CDR3 length: 15 residues. Germline CDR1 SGHRS, CDR2 YFSETQ. V lost 2 bases to trimming and J lost 2 bases, with 8 bases between them. Here the CDR3 reads CASSLGNTGANVLTF. The CDR3 region has the DNA TGCGCCAGCAGCTTAGGAAATACTGGGGCCAACGTCCTGACTTTC.

This clone was found once. The chain is built from TRBV10-3 and TRBJ1-1; no reliable D call. This CDR3 has 13 amino acids. Trimming stripped 7 bases from V and 0 bases from J, with 9 bases between. Germline values: CDR1 ENHRY, CDR2 SYGVKD. The CDR3 region has the DNA TGTGCCATCAACGACAATATGAACACTGAAGCTTTCTTT. Its protein is CAINDNMNTEAFF.

The V call is TRBV5-1, the J call TRBJ1-1; D not resolved. Looked up from germline, CDR1 is SGHRS and CDR2 is YFSETQ. V gave up 0 bases and J gave up 0 bases, with 6 bases separating them. This CDR3 is 14 amino acids long. The CDR3 bases are TGCGCCAGCAGCTTGGTCTCCATGAACACTGAAGCTTTCTTT. Translated: CASSLVSMNTEAFF. Using reference TRBV5-1 and TRBJ1-1 for the parts outside the CDR3, the full variable domain is KAGVTQTPRYLIKTRGQQVTLSCSPISGHRSVSWYQQTPGQGLQFLFEYFSETQRNKGNFPGRFSGRQFSNSRSEMNVSTLELGDSALYLCASSLVSMNTEAFFGQGTRLTVV.